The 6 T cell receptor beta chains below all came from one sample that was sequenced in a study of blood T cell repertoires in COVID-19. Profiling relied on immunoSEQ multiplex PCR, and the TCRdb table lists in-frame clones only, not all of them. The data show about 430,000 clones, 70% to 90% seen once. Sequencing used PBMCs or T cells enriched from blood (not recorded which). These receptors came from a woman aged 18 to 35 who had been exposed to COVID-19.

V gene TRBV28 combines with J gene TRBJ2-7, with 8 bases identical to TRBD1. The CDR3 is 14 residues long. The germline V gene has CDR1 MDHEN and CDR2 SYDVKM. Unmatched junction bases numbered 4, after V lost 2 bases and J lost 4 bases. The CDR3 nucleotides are TGTGCCAGCAGTTTAACCGGGACAGGATACGAGCAGTACTTC. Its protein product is CASSLTGTGYEQYF.

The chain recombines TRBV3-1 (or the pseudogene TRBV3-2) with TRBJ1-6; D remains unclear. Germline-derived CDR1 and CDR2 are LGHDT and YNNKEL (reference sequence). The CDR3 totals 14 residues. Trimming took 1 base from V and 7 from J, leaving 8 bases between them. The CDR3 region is CASSQAGINSPLHF. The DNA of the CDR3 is TGTGCCAGCAGCCAAGCAGGTATAAATTCACCCCTCCACTTT.

CDR3 sequence (DNA): TGTGCCAGCCGGACTAGCGGGACCAACACCGGGGAGCTGTTTTTT. It codes for CASRTSGTNTGELFF. The chain uses TRBV4-2 and TRBJ2-2; 12 bases line up with TRBD2. Trimming at V came to 8 bases and at J to 2 bases, leaving 3 bases not matched to a gene. Looked up from germline, CDR1 is LGHNA and CDR2 is YNFKEQ. The CDR3 spans 15 residues.

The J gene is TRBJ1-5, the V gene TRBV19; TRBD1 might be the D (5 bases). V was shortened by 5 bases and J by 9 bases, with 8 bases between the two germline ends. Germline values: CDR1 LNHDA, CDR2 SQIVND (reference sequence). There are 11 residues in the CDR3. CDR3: CASSPGGPQHF. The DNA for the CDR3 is TGTGCCAGTAGTCCCGGGGGGCCCCAGCATTTT.

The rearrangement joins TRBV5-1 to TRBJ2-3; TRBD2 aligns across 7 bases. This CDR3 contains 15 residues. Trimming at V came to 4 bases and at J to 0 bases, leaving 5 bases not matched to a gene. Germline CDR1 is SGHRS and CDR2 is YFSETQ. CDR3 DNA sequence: TGCGCCAGCAGCCGAAGTAGCGGGAGCACAGATACGCAGTATTTT. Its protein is CASSRSSGSTDTQYF.

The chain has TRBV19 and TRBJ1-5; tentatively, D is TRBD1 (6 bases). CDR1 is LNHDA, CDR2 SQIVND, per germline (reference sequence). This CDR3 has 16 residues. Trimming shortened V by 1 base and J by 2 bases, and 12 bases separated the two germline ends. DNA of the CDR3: TGTGCCAGTAGTATAGGCGGCAGGGGAGGCAATCAGCCCCAGCATTTT. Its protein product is CASSIGGRGGNQPQHF.